Listed here are 9 T cell receptor beta chains from one sample, sequenced in a study of ipilimumab plus nivolumab after autologous stem cell transplantation. Some clones are missing from TCRdb's copy, which holds only in-frame ones; the method was immunoSEQ multiplex PCR. The sample lists roughly 86,000 clones, over 80% occurring once. Source: PBMCs, taken in a trial of ipilimumab plus nivolumab as post-transplant consolidation. The source of these receptors is a male donor with diffuse large B-cell lymphoma.

The CDR3 nucleotides read TGTGCCAGCAGCCCCCAGACAGGGCCCGAGACCCAGTACTTC. Encoded protein: CASSPQTGPETQYF. This chain uses TRBV7-2 with TRBJ2-5, with TRBD1 matching over 7 bases. V trimming: 5 bases; J trimming: 5 bases; junction bases outside the gene matches: 8. Germline values: CDR1 SGHTA, CDR2 FQGNSA. The CDR3 loop spans 14 amino acids. Based on the CDR3 plus reference TRBV7-2 and TRBJ2-5, the full variable domain is GAGVSQSPSNKVTEKGKDVELRCDPISGHTALYWYRQSLGQGLEFLIYFQGNSAPDKSGLPSDRFSAERTGGSVSTLTIQRTQQEDSAVYLCASSPQTGPETQYFGPGTRLLVL.

CDR3 amino acids: CASSSLAGGLGDTQYF. As DNA, the CDR3 is TGTGCCAGCTCATCTCTAGCGGGGGGGCTCGGAGATACGCAGTATTTT. The rearrangement uses TRBV18 and TRBJ2-3; 12 nucleotides match TRBD2. With 5 bases clipped from V and 5 bases from J, the junction kept 8 bases outside the gene matches. CDR1 and CDR2 (germline): KGHSH, LQKENI. The CDR3 is 16 residues long.

J is TRBJ1-5 and V is TRBV19, with no clear D. CDR1 and CDR2 from the germline V gene are LNHDA and SQIVND (reference sequence). V lost 5 bases and J 0 bases, leaving 8 bases between the germline ends. This CDR3 is built from 14 residues. CDR3 nucleotides: TGTGCCAGTAGTCCCTGGGGTAGCAATCAGCCCCAGCATTTT. This sequence encodes CASSPWGSNQPQHF. The complete variable domain, with remaining parts taken from reference TRBV19 and TRBJ1-5, reads DGGITQSPKYLFRKEGQNVTLSCEQNLNHDAMYWYRQDPGQGLRLIYYSQIVNDFQKGDIAEGYSVSREKKESFPLTVTSAQKNPTAFYLCASSPWGSNQPQHFGDGTRLSIL.

The CDR3 sequence is CASSQGLLYGYTF. For the CDR3, the DNA is TGTGCCAGCAGCCAGGGACTTCTCTATGGCTACACCTTC. V and J are TRBV7-2 and TRBJ1-2; TRBD1 is a possible D gene (5 bases). This CDR3 has 13 residues. Trimming took off 5 bases at V and 4 bases at J, with 11 bases between the two ends. Per the germline V gene, CDR1 is SGHTA and CDR2 is FQGNSA.

The chain recombines TRBV5-1 with TRBJ2-5; the D call may be TRBD1 or TRBD2 (5 bases each). The germline gives CDR1 SGHRS, CDR2 YFSETQ. This CDR3 region has 11 residues. Trimming removed 6 bases at V and 5 bases at J, with 8 bases between. CDR3 bases: TGCGCCAGCATTTGGGGGGAGACCCAGTACTTC. Its translation: CASIWGETQYF.

This chain links TRBV30 with TRBJ1-5, with a tentative D call TRBD1 (6 bases). Trimming shortened V by 2 bases and J by 11 bases, and 13 bases separated the two germline ends. The CDR3 has 12 residues. Per germline, CDR1 GTSNPN and CDR2 SVGIG (reference sequence). The CDR3 nucleotides read TGTGCCTGGAGTCAAGGGGGTGAAGCCCAGCATTTT. It codes for CAWSQGGEAQHF.

This clone was detected only once. J is TRBJ1-1 and V is TRBV19; TRBD1 agrees at 11 bases. The trim removed 7 bases at V and 5 bases at J, leaving 6 bases unmatched. The CDR3 is 14 amino acids. The germline V gene has CDR1 LNHDA and CDR2 SQIVND (reference sequence). CDR3 in DNA: TGTGCCAGTACCTGGGACAGGGGGTTTACTGAAGCTTTCTTT. This sequence encodes CASTWDRGFTEAFF.

The chain uses TRBV29-1 and TRBJ2-5, with 7 bases that match TRBD1. The trim removed 6 bases at V and 5 bases at J, leaving 9 bases unmatched. The CDR3 extends over 13 amino acids. Per the germline V gene, CDR1 is SQVTM and CDR2 is ANQGSEA. Here the CDR3 reads CSVGQTGFETQYF. CDR3 coding DNA: TGCAGCGTGGGACAGACAGGGTTCGAGACCCAGTACTTC.

The chain is built from TRBV27 and TRBJ2-5, with 13 nucleotides matching TRBD2. Germline assignment: CDR1 MNHEY and CDR2 SMNVEV (reference sequence). The junction had 11 bases not matched to a gene; V was cut back by 8 bases and J by 5 bases. The CDR3 has 16 amino acids. This CDR3 reads CASRAKTSGGSETQYF. The CDR3 bases are TGTGCCAGCCGAGCAAAGACTAGCGGGGGGTCGGAGACCCAGTACTTC.